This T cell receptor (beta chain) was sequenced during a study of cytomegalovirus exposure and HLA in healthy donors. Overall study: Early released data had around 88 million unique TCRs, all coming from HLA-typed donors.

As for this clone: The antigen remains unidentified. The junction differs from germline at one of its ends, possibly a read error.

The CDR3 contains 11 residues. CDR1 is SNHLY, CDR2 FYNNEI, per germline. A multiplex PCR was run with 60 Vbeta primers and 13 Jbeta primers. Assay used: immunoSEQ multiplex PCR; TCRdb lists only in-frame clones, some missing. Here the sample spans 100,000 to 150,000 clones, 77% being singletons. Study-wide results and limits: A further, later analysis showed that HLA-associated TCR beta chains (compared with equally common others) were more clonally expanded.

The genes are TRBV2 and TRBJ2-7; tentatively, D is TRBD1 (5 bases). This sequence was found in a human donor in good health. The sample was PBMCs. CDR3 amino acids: CANSQGHEQYF. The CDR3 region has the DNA TGTGCCAACAGTCAGGGTCACGAGCAGTACTTC.